A selection of T cell receptor beta chains follows, all from one sample in a study of blood T cell repertoires in COVID-19. Produced via immunoSEQ multiplex PCR; TCRdb's table is partial and in-frame only. The sample carries 160,000 or so clones, more than 80% recorded once. The sequencing sample was made of peripheral blood. The receptors originated from a human donor in a cohort sampled during active COVID-19. The CDR3 runs from the conserved cysteine through the conserved F or W. Each record gives: clone size, D gene, V gene, J gene, CDR3 DNA, CDR3 protein. D genes are given only for firm matches. Rows give clone size only sometimes, using once, few, many, or a class for an expanded clone.

>-|TRBD1|TRBV5-1|TRBJ1-5
TGCGCCAGCAGCTTTGGGACAGGGAAAGGACAGCCCCAGCATTTT
CASSFGTGKGQPQHF
>-|TRBD1|TRBV9|TRBJ2-1
TGTGCCAGCAGCGTAGAGGTGCCACAGGGGGTAAGCTCCTACAATGAGCAGTTCTTC
CASSVEVPQGVSSYNEQFF
>-|TRBD2|TRBV7-8|TRBJ2-2
TGTGCCAGCAGCTCCCGGCGCCTAGCGGGACTCGGGGAGCTGTTTTTT
CASSSRRLAGLGELFF
>-|-|TRBV25-1|TRBJ1-1
TGTGCCAGCGCGAGGGGGGGGTACACTGAAGCTTTCTTT
CASARGGYTEAFF
>few|-|TRBV5-1|TRBJ2-1
TGCGCCAGCAGCCCGGAGGGTGATGAGCAGTTCTTC
CASSPEGDEQFF
>-|TRBD1|TRBV5-1|TRBJ2-7
TGCGCCAGCAGCGGCCGGGACAGGGGGCTCTACGAGCAGTACTTC
CASSGRDRGLYEQYF
>few|-|TRBV6-5|TRBJ2-6
TGTGCCAGCAGTTATGAAGAGGCTGGGGCCAACGTCCTGACTTTC
CASSYEEAGANVLTF
>-|-|TRBV6-5|TRBJ2-5
TGTGCCAGCAGGGAGGACCTGACGGGGGAGACCCAGTACTTC
CASREDLTGETQYF
>-|-|TRBV7-9|TRBJ2-7
TGTGCCAGCAGCTCTTGGGCCGGGGACGGGAGCTACGAGCAGTACTTC
CASSSWAGDGSYEQYF
>-|-|TRBV7-6|TRBJ2-7
TGTGCCAGCAGCTCCCGGGATACTTACTACGAGCAGTACTTC
CASSSRDTYYEQYF
>few|-|TRBV4-3|TRBJ1-6
TGCGCCAGCAGCCAAGATCGGTGGTCTTCACCCCTCCACTTT
CASSQDRWSSPLHF
>-|-|TRBV28|TRBJ1-1
TGTGCCAGCAGTTTGAGGGATACTGAAGCTTTCTTT
CASSLRDTEAFF
>-|-|TRBV4-3|TRBJ2-7
TGCGCCAGCAGCCAAGATATCAGAACCGAGCAGTACTTC
CASSQDIRTEQYF
>-|-|TRBV10-3|TRBJ2-7
TGTGCCATCAGTGAGTCGAACCGATGGCGGGACCCCTACGAGCAGTACTTC
CAISESNRWRDPYEQYF
>-|-|TRBV18|TRBJ2-2
TGTGCCAGCTCACCACCGCGGACCGGGGAGCTGTTTTTT
CASSPPRTGELFF
>-|TRBD1|TRBV18|TRBJ1-1
TGTGCCAGCTCACTACAGGGGTTAGGCGCTGAAGCTTTCTTT
CASSLQGLGAEAFF
>-|TRBD1|TRBV10-3|TRBJ1-5
TGTGCCATCAGTACAGGGGGCGACAGGCAGCCCCAGCATTTT
CAISTGGDRQPQHF
>few|-|TRBV11-2|TRBJ2-7
TGTGCCAGCAGTCAGGGGAATGAGCAGTACTTC
CASSQGNEQYF
>-|-|TRBV7-9|TRBJ1-1
TGTGCCAGCGAGCCTCTCGGGGGGGTAACTGAAGCTTTCTTT
CASEPLGGVTEAFF
>-|-|TRBV7-5|TRBJ2-3
TGTGCCAGAAGCTTCAGGCCTAGCACAGATACGCAGTATTTT
CARSFRPSTDTQYF
>-|-|TRBV4-3|TRBJ1-3
TGCGCCAGCAGCCAAGAGAAGGCAGGGGGAAACACCATATATTTT
CASSQEKAGGNTIYF
>-|-|TRBV7-3|TRBJ2-2
TGTGCCAGCAGCTTAAGGCGGGAGAACACCGGGGAGCTGTTTTTT
CASSLRRENTGELFF
>-|TRBD2|TRBV7-7|TRBJ2-1
TGTGCCAGCAGTTCGGGGGGTGAGCAGTTCTTC
CASSSGGEQFF
>-|TRBD2|TRBV28|TRBJ2-7
TGTGCCACCCGGCCGGGGGGGCCTTACGAGCAGTACTTC
CATRPGGPYEQYF
>-|-|TRBV21-1|TRBJ2-7
TGTGCCAGCACCCCCTGGGCCAGAGACTACGAGCAGTACTTC
CASTPWARDYEQYF
>-|-|TRBV7-8|TRBJ1-2
TGTGCCAGCAGCTTAGCGCAGGGGCTTTGGTATGGCTACACCTTC
CASSLAQGLWYGYTF
>-|-|TRBV29-1|TRBJ1-4
TGCAGCGCCATACCGGGGGGAAAAGAAAAACTGTTTTTT
CSAIPGGKEKLFF
>-|-|TRBV29-1|TRBJ2-3
TGCAGCAACCGCCGGGGCACAGATACGCAGTATTTT
CSNRRGTDTQYF
>-|TRBD1|TRBV2|TRBJ1-1
TGTGCCAGCAGTGCGGGCAGGGGGGACACTGAAGCTTTCTTT
CASSAGRGDTEAFF
>-|-|TRBV25-1|TRBJ1-2
TGTGCCAGCAGCGACCCCAGGGCGGCTAACTATGGCTACACCTTC
CASSDPRAANYGYTF
>-|TRBD1|TRBV5-1|TRBJ2-1
TGCGCCAGCAGCTCAACAGGGGTGATGGGCAATGAGCAGTTCTTC
CASSSTGVMGNEQFF
>-|TRBD2|TRBV19|TRBJ2-1
TGTGCCAGTACGGGACTAGCGGGGGACTCCTCCTACAATGAGCAGTTCTTC
CASTGLAGDSSYNEQFF
>-|-|TRBV29-1|TRBJ1-2
TGCAGCGTTGAGGGTTGGGGAGACTATGGCTACACCTTC
CSVEGWGDYGYTF
>-|-|TRBV28|TRBJ2-3
TGTGCCAGCAGTTTATCAACCTTCACTAGGACAGATACGCAGTATTTT
CASSLSTFTRTDTQYF
>-|TRBD1|TRBV18|TRBJ1-2
TGTGCCAGCTCACCACCGCGTCTAGGACAGGGTAACTATGGCTACACCTTC
CASSPPRLGQGNYGYTF
>once|-|TRBV29-1|TRBJ1-4
TGCAGCGTTAAAGCCCCCAGGGGCACAACTAATGAAAAACTGTTTTTT
CSVKAPRGTTNEKLFF
>-|TRBD2|TRBV5-6|TRBJ2-7
TGTGCCAGCAGCATCGGACTAGCCAGGAGCTCCTACGAGCAGTACTTC
CASSIGLARSSYEQYF
>-|TRBD1|TRBV14|TRBJ1-2
TGTGCCAGCAGCCGAGGTTGGGACAGGCTTAGTGGCTACACCTTC
CASSRGWDRLSGYTF
>-|TRBD2|TRBV6-2/TRBV6-3|TRBJ2-7
TGTGCCAGCAGCCGTGGGACTAGCCTCGAGCAGTACTTC
CASSRGTSLEQYF
>-|-|TRBV2|TRBJ1-1
TGTGCCAGCGCCGCCTACGGGGAAGCTTTCTTT
CASAAYGEAFF
>-|-|TRBV6-5|TRBJ1-2
TGTGCCAGCAGTCTAACAGGGACCCATGGCTACACCTTC
CASSLTGTHGYTF
>-|TRBD1|TRBV7-9|TRBJ1-6
TGTGCCAGCAGCGCTCGACAGGGGCTTAATTCACCCCTCCACTTT
CASSARQGLNSPLHF
>-|-|TRBV5-1|TRBJ2-4
TGCGCCAGCAGCTTAGGAGGGGCTGCCAAAAACATTCAGTACTTC
CASSLGGAAKNIQYF
>-|TRBD1|TRBV11-2|TRBJ1-1
TGTGCCAGCAGCCTAGGACAGGGTGAAGCTTTCTTT
CASSLGQGEAFF
>-|-|TRBV2|TRBJ1-2
TGTGCCAGCAGAAAAGGGGGTGACACTAACTATGGCTACACCTTC
CASRKGGDTNYGYTF
>-|-|TRBV4-3|TRBJ2-7
TGCGCCAGCAGCCAAGATAACGGGAGCCCCTACGAGCAGTACTTC
CASSQDNGSPYEQYF
>-|TRBD2|TRBV5-1|TRBJ2-5
TGCGCCAGCAGCTTACGCGCTAGCGGGGGCAAAGAGACCCAGTACTTC
CASSLRASGGKETQYF